This TCR beta chain is from a study of tumor and adjacent non-tumor tissue in lung cancer listed by TCRdb under 2018. The study in broad terms: Of the cohort, more than ten patients had adenocarcinoma, 2 had squamous cell carcinoma and 1 had small cell lung cancer. For each patient, one tumor sample and one normal lung sample were taken, giving thirty paired specimens that underwent TCRbeta CDR3 sequencing. The study compared bulk TCRbeta repertoires from lung tumor tissue and matched distant non-tumor lung tissue of over 13 lung cancer patients. Among the roughly 15 patients, ages ranged from about 30 to 85 years, about 10 were men and 5 were women, and disease was TNM stage I to III. Sequencing generated a total of 130,000,000 or so productive TCRbeta reads, averaging around 4.2 million reads per sample. The full study reports these points: The sequencing platform is not named in the methods, and unique molecular identifiers are not mentioned. Because peripheral blood was not sequenced, the blood TCRbeta repertoires of the lung cancer patients in the study went unexamined. The top 100 clones accounted for a significantly larger cumulative portion of the repertoire in normal lung than in tumor tissue. Tumor tissue showed significantly greater TCR diversity (inverse Simpson) than normal lung tissue (roughly 430 vs 170, P = 0.0075, Mann-Whitney U test). With only roughly 14 patients in the cohort, the authors noted that larger samples and more detailed clinical data are needed. Younger patients had significantly higher TCR diversity, and higher tumor TCR diversity was associated with shorter overall and disease-free survival.

Bulk unsorted tissue served as the source for RNA extraction, and RNA quality was assessed using a NanoDrop ND-1000 and an Agilent 2100. The normal lung samples consisted of distant non-tumor tissue collected more than 3 cm from the tumor edge. All donors had newly diagnosed lung cancer, had not received prior chemotherapy, and were admitted for thoracic surgery in China between August and November 2014. The study excluded patients who had received radiotherapy or chemotherapy before or who had another cancer at the same time. Surgical tissue pieces of 1-2 cm3 were preserved in RNAlater solution and were kept at -80 degrees C until use. V and J are trimmed by 6 bases and 10 bases, and the gene matches miss 12 bases of the junction. The CDR3, cysteine through phenylalanine, is 16 amino acids long. The entry retains the CDR3 DNA only, 48 bases that are in frame from base 1. Based on the germline V gene (reference sequence), the CDR1 and CDR2 sequences are MNHNY and SVGAGI.

As to this clonotype: There is no known antigen for this receptor. No quality values exist for individual bases; no much larger clone is one base distant.

Libraries came from multiplex PCR. TCRdb shows the sequencer as Illumina HiSeq 2500. TCRbeta libraries were constructed through three rounds of nested PCR with primers (Table S4) according to protocols adapted from ARM-PCR. Before sequencing, PCR products of 200-500 bp were excised from the gel and purified with the QIAquick gel extraction kit. The published analysis was carried out like this. Trimmomatic was used to clean the reads, FLASH was used to merge the reads into complete CDR3 sequences, and MiTCR was used to assign the reads to V(D)J germline segments. Clonal diversity was computed as the inverse Simpson's index with VDJtools. A read counted as productive if the sequence was in-frame and lacked a premature stop codon. TCRdb applied fastp at Q25 and MiXCR to the public reads, then kept only in-frame beta chains. Rows are combined by CDR3 protein, so each entry shows the most common genes and DNA. The V and J calls, along with clone size, are taken from TCRdb and not from the paper's own processing. The sample profile shows some 97,000 distinct CDR3 sequences; approximately 65% of them were found once. In total, the top ten clones hold less than 20% of the sample.

This receptor was obtained from a man in his thirties or forties with non-small cell lung cancer. What was sequenced was distant non-tumor lung tissue. In this chain, TRBV6-6 is recombined with TRBJ2-7; 16 bases in the junction line up with TRBD2. The nucleotide sequence is given as TGTGCCAGCAGGCTCCCGGGACTAGCGGGAGGGCAGGCCCAGTACTTC. This encodes CASRLPGLAGGQAQYF.